These 20 T cell receptor beta chains were all obtained from the same sample, sequenced in a study of T cells in Graves' hyperthyroidism and ophthalmopathy. Amplification of TCR beta CDR3 regions was performed using RNA transcripts as template. An initial round of RT-PCR targeting the TCR CDR3 relied on the HTBI primer set. TCRdb redid the calling of the multiplex PCR reads with MiXCR, one entry per CDR3 protein. The sample contains about 690,000 distinct CDR3 sequences, around a sixth of which appear only once. Material for sequencing was blood. These receptors were collected from a man aged 50 to 60 with Graves' hyperthyroidism.

This chain links TRBV28 with TRBJ1-1, with D maybe TRBD1 (5 bases). Germline lookup yields CDR1 MDHEN and CDR2 SYDVKM. This CDR3 comprises 16 residues. Between the trimmed V and J ends, which lost 5 bases and 6 bases, there was a span of 22 bases. For the CDR3, the DNA is TGTGCCAGCAGTCCCTTTGTGGGGGATAGGAAGGCTGAAGCTTTCTTT. Translating it yields CASSPFVGDRKAEAFF.

This clonotype was detected many times. This chain connects TRBV28 to TRBJ2-2; 12 nucleotides agree with TRBD1. With V trimmed by 8 bases and J by 7 bases, 5 bases remained unmatched. There are 14 residues in the CDR3. Germline V CDR1 and CDR2: MDHEN, SYDVKM. The CDR3 is CASGGTGGVGELFF. CDR3 bases: TGTGCCAGCGGGGGGACAGGGGGCGTCGGGGAGCTGTTTTTT.

This clonotype was counted many times. The chain has TRBV30 and TRBJ1-1, with D unresolved. Germline CDR1 and CDR2: GTSNPN and SVGIG (reference sequence). With 2 bases removed from V and 7 bases from J, the gap between germline ends came to 11 bases. The CDR3 length is 12 residues. The CDR3 here is CAWSWVGVEAFF. Here the CDR3 DNA reads TGTGCCTGGAGTTGGGTCGGGGTTGAAGCTTTCTTT.

This clonotype was seen at least ten times. CDR3 nucleotide sequence: TGTGCCAGCTCTGAGGCCCTGAACACTGAAGCTTTCTTT. Protein product: CASSEALNTEAFF. The chain joins TRBV7-9 to TRBJ1-1; D gene unclear. The CDR3 extends over 13 amino acids. V lost 8 bases and J lost 0, with 10 bases in between. Looked up from germline, CDR1 is SEHNR and CDR2 is FQNEAQ (reference sequence).

This clonotype was seen only a few times. V gene TRBV7-9 combines with J gene TRBJ1-4; 7 bases are a match to TRBD1. V was clipped by 4 bases and J by 5 bases; unmatched bases: 10. In germline, CDR1 is SEHNR, CDR2 FQNEAQ (reference sequence). The CDR3 sequence is 16 residues long. CDR3 bases: TGTGCCAGCAGCTACCCCTACAGGGGACGGAATGAAAAACTGTTTTTT. Translated: CASSYPYRGRNEKLFF.

The sample holds many counts of this clonotype. The chain carries TRBV7-8 and TRBJ2-1, with D maybe TRBD2 (5 bases). The germline gives CDR1 SGHVS, CDR2 FQNEAQ. The CDR3 totals 15 residues. The V and J ends lost 5 bases and 0 bases respectively, with 11 bases between them. The CDR3 DNA follows: TGTGCCAGCAGCAGGCGGGCTAGCTCCTACAATGAGCAGTTCTTC. Its protein is CASSRRASSYNEQFF.

This clonotype was seen at least ten times. The chain recombines TRBV29-1 with TRBJ2-7, with 7 bases lining up with TRBD1. J lost 0 bases, V lost 5 bases, and 7 bases had no gene match. CDR1 and CDR2 from the germline V gene are SQVTM and ANQGSEA. The CDR3 totals 14 residues. Here the CDR3 reads CSVPGTADSYEQYF. The CDR3 nucleotides are TGCAGCGTTCCTGGGACAGCTGACTCCTACGAGCAGTACTTC.

In its sample, this clonotype was seen a few times. This sequence joins TRBV20-1 and TRBJ1-2; D possibly corresponds to TRBD1 (5 bases). The V gene lost 7 bases and the J gene lost 4 bases, with 16 bases spanning the gap. This CDR3 is 13 amino acids long. Germline CDR1 reads DFQATT; CDR2 reads SNEGSKA (reference sequence). The CDR3 loop is CSVYDSSSYGYTF. The CDR3 bases are TGCAGTGTATATGACAGTTCAAGCTATGGCTACACCTTC.

V is TRBV28 and J is TRBJ2-3, with D tentatively TRBD1 or TRBD2 (5 bases each). Deletions cut 3 bases from V and 7 bases from J, with 14 bases between. The CDR3 covers 14 residues. The germline CDR1 and CDR2 sequences are MDHEN and SYDVKM. CDR3 sequence (DNA): TGTGCCAGCAGTTTGGTGGGGGAACATTATACGCAGTATTTT. Residues: CASSLVGEHYTQYF.

The chain joins TRBV28 to TRBJ1-5; D gene uncertain. Germline V gene sequence: CDR1 MDHEN, CDR2 SYDVKM. The CDR3 runs to 14 residues. V was shortened by 3 bases and J by 3 bases, with 9 bases between the two germline ends. CDR3 in DNA: TGTGCCAGCAGTTTCTGGCCGGCCAATCAGCCCCAGCATTTT. Protein product: CASSFWPANQPQHF.

The genes are TRBV5-6 and TRBJ2-7; 8 nucleotides match TRBD2. V trimming: 4 bases; J trimming: 3 bases; junction bases outside the gene matches: 9. This CDR3 spans 15 amino acids. CDR1 SGHDT and CDR2 YYEEEE come from the germline V gene. The CDR3 here is CASSRGISGNYEQYF. DNA for the CDR3: TGTGCCAGCAGCCGGGGGATTAGCGGGAACTACGAGCAGTACTTC.

This clonotype was seen repeatedly, ten times or more. The chain is built from TRBV28 and TRBJ1-6, with D hard to call. Trimming took 5 bases from V and 0 from J, leaving 11 bases between them. Germline CDR1 MDHEN, CDR2 SYDVKM. The CDR3 is 16 amino acids. CDR3 coding DNA: TGTGCCAGCAGTCCCTACACGAGCTCCTATAATTCACCCCTCCACTTT. Protein product: CASSPYTSSYNSPLHF.

This chain links TRBV6-2 or TRBV6-3 with TRBJ2-1; 10 bases are a match to TRBD1. V shed 6 bases and J 8 bases; nucleotides not matched to a gene: 13. This CDR3 region has 16 residues. Germline CDR1 and CDR2: MNHEY and SVGEGT. The CDR3 here is CASSLDSTGGLDEQFF. CDR3 DNA: TGTGCCAGCAGCTTGGATTCGACAGGGGGCCTCGATGAGCAGTTCTTC.

In its sample, this clonotype was seen many times. The chain carries TRBV27 and TRBJ2-5; a possible D gene is TRBD2 (5 bases). Germline CDR1 reads MNHEY; CDR2 reads SMNVEV (reference sequence). The CDR3 is 14 amino acids. Trimming pared 7 bases from V and 2 bases from J, leaving 14 bases between. The DNA of the CDR3 is TGTGCCAGCAAAAAACTAGGGCAACAAGAGACCCAGTACTTC. Its protein product is CASKKLGQQETQYF.

This clonotype was recorded at least ten times. The rearrangement joins TRBV20-1 to TRBJ2-1; possibly TRBD2 for D (7 bases). From germline, CDR1 is DFQATT and CDR2 SNEGSKA (reference sequence). V was shortened by 4 bases and J by 1 base, with 17 bases between the two germline ends. The length of the CDR3 is 16 residues. The CDR3 here is CSATVWGGASYNEQFF. The CDR3 DNA sequence: TGCAGTGCTACAGTTTGGGGGGGCGCATCCTACAATGAGCAGTTCTTC.

This sequence joins TRBV19 and TRBJ2-5; no firm D call. From germline, CDR1 is LNHDA and CDR2 SQIVND (reference sequence). V gave up 3 bases and J gave up 3 bases, with 11 bases separating them. The CDR3 length is 14 residues. The CDR3 region has the DNA TGTGCCAGTAGTATTTTGAACGAGGAAGAGACCCAGTACTTC. It codes for CASSILNEEETQYF. The variable domain in full, completed from reference TRBV19 and TRBJ2-5, reads DGGITQSPKYLFRKEGQNVTLSCEQNLNHDAMYWYRQDPGQGLRLIYYSQIVNDFQKGDIAEGYSVSREKKESFPLTVTSAQKNPTAFYLCASSILNEEETQYFGPGTRLLVL.

This clonotype was counted only a few times. The chain recombines TRBV18 with TRBJ1-5; perhaps TRBD1 as D (6 bases). The V and J ends lost 6 bases and 5 bases respectively, with 11 bases between them. This CDR3 contains 13 residues. The germline gives CDR1 KGHSH, CDR2 LQKENI. In DNA, the CDR3 is TGTGCCAGCTCGGAAGGGGGGTATCAGCCCCAGCATTTT. This gives the protein CASSEGGYQPQHF.

This clonotype was observed at least ten times. The chain is built from TRBV5-1 and TRBJ2-3, with TRBD2 matching 7 bases. CDR1 SGHRS and CDR2 YFSETQ come from the germline V gene. CDR3 size: 16 residues. V gave up 0 bases and J gave up 5 bases; unmatched junction bases: 9. CDR3 in amino acids: CASSLGRGRWKDTQYF. The DNA of the CDR3 is TGCGCCAGCAGCTTGGGGCGCGGGAGATGGAAAGATACGCAGTATTTT.

This clonotype occurred a few times. This chain uses TRBV10-1 with TRBJ2-1; tentative D call: TRBD2 (5 bases). CDR1 and CDR2 (germline): WNHNN, SYGVQD (reference sequence). V was shortened by 2 bases and J by 8 bases, with 22 bases between the two germline ends. There are 17 residues in the CDR3. DNA for the CDR3: TGCGCCAGCAGTGAGGGAGGTATAGCCGCTCACGGGGATGAGCAGTTCTTC. Its protein product is CASSEGGIAAHGDEQFF.

This clonotype was recorded many times. The chain has TRBV10-3 and TRBJ1-1; the D gene is possibly TRBD1 (5 bases). V gave up 0 bases and J gave up 5 bases, with 13 bases separating them. In germline, CDR1 is ENHRY, CDR2 SYGVKD. The CDR3 has 15 amino acids. The DNA of the CDR3 is TGTGCCATCAGTGAGTCTTATGGGGGTGGGACTGAAGCTTTCTTT. Its protein product is CAISESYGGGTEAFF.